This T cell receptor (beta chain) is from a study of T cell repertoires in cytomegalovirus infection. Study details: Based on public TCR beta signatures, there were indications of CMV infection and of a matching HLA type.

On this clonotype: No antigen is known for it.

Germline CDR1 ENHRY, CDR2 SYGVKD. Losses at the gene ends were 6 bases for V and 2 bases for J; bases not matched to a gene: 6. The CDR3 length is 15 residues. MiXCR, applied by TCRdb to the reads, yields one record per CDR3 protein. The profile shows roughly 990,000 distinct CDR3 sequences, approximately 33% of them singletons. The sample consisted of cultured CD8+ T cells from PBMCs, taken from culture after CMV antigen stimulation. The chain has TRBV10-3 and TRBJ1-1, with TRBD1 matching 10 bases. The sequence was obtained from a human donor in good health (CMV status not recorded). Some clones in this sample may be carry-over from other donors' samples. CDR3 region: CAIRVGQGENTEAFF. The CDR3 DNA follows: TGTGCCATCAGGGTCGGACAGGGGGAAAACACTGAAGCTTTCTTT.